This TCR beta chain was retrieved from a study of T cells in Graves' hyperthyroidism and ophthalmopathy. The CDR3 covers 15 residues. Germline CDR1 and CDR2: MNHEY and SVGAGI. Amplified TCR beta CDR3 regions derived from RNA transcripts. The TCR CDR3 was amplified in a first-round RT-PCR using the HTBI primer set. TCRdb fed the multiplex PCR reads into MiXCR, producing one record per CDR3 protein. The data contain some 690,000 distinct CDR3 sequences, roughly a sixth of them seen just once; the ten biggest clones take up around 15%. About this clonotype: This sequence may be a read error, since a much larger clone differs from it by one base.

Together with thyroid ultrasound, orbital computed tomography, serum thyroxine and TRAb, clinical symptoms were used for diagnoses. The rearrangement uses TRBV6-5 and TRBJ2-7; D is undetermined. The clonotype was recovered from a man over 45 with Graves' hyperthyroidism. Material for sequencing was blood. This CDR3 is CASRYWISSTYEQYF. Here the CDR3 DNA reads TGTGCCAGCAGGTACTGGATTAGCAGCACCTACGAGCAGTACTTC.